A single sample gave rise to the 16 T cell receptor beta chains below, sequenced in a study of identical twins. MiXCR was run by TCRdb on the 5' RACE reads, yielding one entry per CDR3 protein. The sample yields roughly 500,000 distinct CDR3 sequences, 20% to 25% seen once. This sample was also put to use in a study of T cells expressing NK-cell markers.

The sequencing input was CD4+ T cells sorted from blood. The origin of the receptors is a woman younger than 35 in good health.

The chain couples TRBV7-2 to TRBJ2-7; D may correspond to TRBD1 or TRBD2 (5 bases each). The CDR3 is 15 residues long. Trimming shortened V by 1 base and J by 3 bases, and 13 bases separated the two germline ends. In germline, CDR1 is SGHTA, CDR2 FQGNSA. The CDR3 spells CASSLDGGSYYEQYF. CDR3 nucleotides: TGTGCCAGCAGCTTAGATGGGGGATCCTACTACGAGCAGTACTTC.

In nucleotides, the CDR3 is TGTGCCAGCAGCCCCCCGCCGGGTTTGGTGCAGTACTTC. Translated: CASSPPPGLVQYF. V usage is TRBV12-3 or TRBV12-4 and J usage is TRBJ2-7; D is uncertain. The CDR3 length is 13 residues. Trimming left V 6 bases short and J 9 bases short, with 18 bases between.

This clonotype occurred a few times. V usage is TRBV7-6 and J usage is TRBJ2-5, with D perhaps matching TRBD1 or TRBD2 (5 bases each). Trimming stripped 5 bases from V and 2 bases from J, with 21 bases between. This CDR3 has 17 amino acids. Germline V gene data show CDR1 as SGHVS and CDR2 as FNYEAQ. The CDR3 loop is CASSPGEFRQIQETQYF. The CDR3 region has the DNA TGTGCCAGCAGCCCCGGGGAATTTCGACAGATTCAAGAGACCCAGTACTTC.

This clonotype has just a few counts. The chain is built from TRBV6-5 and TRBJ2-3; D is unclear. V dropped 6 bases and J dropped 1 base, with 17 bases sitting between them. Germline-derived CDR1 and CDR2 are MNHEY and SVGAGI. The CDR3 has 16 residues. CDR3 bases: TGTGCCAGCAGAGGACCGAATAAAAGCGGCACAGATACGCAGTATTTT. It codes for CASRGPNKSGTDTQYF.

A few counts support this clonotype. The CDR3 coding sequence is TGTGCCAGCAGCCGTACCGGGTCTTTGGTCGAGCAGTACTTC. Protein product: CASSRTGSLVEQYF. The chain is built from TRBV5-6 and TRBJ2-7; D not certain. Germline V gene data show CDR1 as SGHDT and CDR2 as YYEEEE. The CDR3 totals 14 residues. Trimming took off 4 bases at V and 6 bases at J, with 17 bases between the two ends.

V is TRBV27 and J is TRBJ1-5, with 10 positions matching TRBD1. From germline, CDR1 is MNHEY and CDR2 SMNVEV (reference sequence). V lost 5 bases and J lost 5; bases outside the gene matches: 6. The CDR3 runs to 15 residues. CDR3 loop: CASSTTGGSDQPQHF. CDR3 DNA: TGTGCCAGCAGTACGACAGGGGGCTCTGATCAGCCCCAGCATTTT.

This clonotype was counted a few times. This rearrangement joins TRBV5-6 to TRBJ1-6, with D unresolved. This CDR3 spans 15 amino acids. V lost 3 bases and J 0 bases, leaving 7 bases between the germline ends. CDR1 and CDR2 (germline): SGHDT, YYEEEE. The CDR3 reads CASSSSLSYNSPLHF. As DNA, the CDR3 is TGTGCCAGCAGCTCGTCGCTCTCCTATAATTCACCCCTCCACTTT.

The table lists this clonotype with a count of one. V usage is TRBV5-1 and J usage is TRBJ1-1; 11 nucleotides line up with TRBD1. Trimming cost V 0 bases and J 2 bases; bases outside gene matches: 6. Germline-derived CDR1 and CDR2 are SGHRS and YFSETQ. CDR3 length: 17 residues. The DNA for the CDR3 is TGCGCCAGCAGCTTGGGCCCCGGGACAGGGGGAAACACTGAAGCTTTCTTT. It is translated as CASSLGPGTGGNTEAFF.

This CDR3 is CASSLAAGGPSEQYF. CDR3 in DNA: TGTGCCAGCAGCTTAGCGGCGGGGGGGCCGTCCGAGCAGTACTTC. The V gene is TRBV7-9, the J gene TRBJ2-7; 9 nucleotides agree with TRBD2. Germline CDR1 reads SEHNR; CDR2 reads FQNEAQ (reference sequence). The CDR3 sequence is 15 residues long. The V and J ends lost 0 bases and 6 bases, in that order; junction bases with no gene match: 6.

The table lists this clonotype with a few counts. The chain is built from TRBV29-1 and TRBJ2-7; D ambiguous. Germline values: CDR1 SQVTM, CDR2 ANQGSEA. V was trimmed by 4 bases and J by 2 bases, leaving 6 bases between them. The CDR3 loop spans 11 amino acids. CDR3 sequence reads: CSVGNAYEQYF. In nucleotides, the CDR3 is TGCAGCGTTGGTAATGCCTACGAGCAGTACTTC.

The chain recombines TRBV12-3 or TRBV12-4 with TRBJ2-5; D may correspond to TRBD1 or TRBD2 (5 bases each). The CDR3 runs 16 residues. V was pared by 2 bases and J by 0 bases, with 13 bases between. The CDR3 sequence is CASSLWGSEYQETQYF. CDR3 nucleotides: TGTGCCAGCAGTTTATGGGGGTCCGAATACCAAGAGACCCAGTACTTC.

The chain links TRBV20-1 to TRBJ1-1; 9 positions agree with TRBD1. CDR3 length equals 18 residues. Germline loops: CDR1 DFQATT, CDR2 SNEGSKA (reference sequence). The junction had 19 bases not matched to a gene; V was cut back by 3 bases and J by 5 bases. The CDR3 DNA is TGCAGTGCTAGGGACCGGCTCCCGACAGGGGGTGGGGGAACTGAAGCTTTCTTT. Amino acids: CSARDRLPTGGGGTEAFF.

This clonotype was counted only a few times. The chain links TRBV12-3 or TRBV12-4 to TRBJ1-6; possibly TRBD1 for D (5 bases). Trimming cost V 6 bases and J 6 bases, with 15 bases left between them. CDR3 length: 15 residues. This chain's CDR3 is CASRRGDGTNSPLHF. Here the CDR3 DNA reads TGTGCCAGCAGGAGAGGGGACGGAACTAATTCACCCCTCCACTTT.

This clonotype came up a few times. V usage is TRBV29-1 and J usage is TRBJ2-5, with no clear D. This CDR3 comprises 11 residues. Germline V gene sequence: CDR1 SQVTM, CDR2 ANQGSEA. Trimming removed 7 bases at V and 5 bases at J, with 11 bases between. The CDR3: CSALVWETQYF. The CDR3 DNA reads TGCAGCGCCTTAGTTTGGGAGACCCAGTACTTC.

The chain links TRBV3-1 to TRBJ2-7; the match to TRBD2 covers 13 bases. The trim removed 4 bases at V and 1 base at J, leaving 7 bases unmatched. Germline V gives CDR1 LGHDT, CDR2 YNNKEL (reference sequence). This CDR3 comprises 17 residues. The CDR3 here is CASSRTSGSRVSYEQYF. The CDR3 coding sequence is TGTGCCAGCAGCCGGACTAGCGGGAGTAGGGTGTCCTACGAGCAGTACTTC.

The chain uses TRBV30 and TRBJ2-7; D is unresolved. The V end lost 1 base, the J end lost 4 bases, and 14 bases lay between the germline ends. This CDR3 spans 14 amino acids. From germline, CDR1 is GTSNPN and CDR2 SVGIG (reference sequence). As DNA, the CDR3 is TGTGCCTGGAGTGACGCCTTCCCACTTTACGAGCAGTACTTC. It yields the protein CAWSDAFPLYEQYF.